The source of this T cell receptor beta chain is a study of T cells in Graves' hyperthyroidism and ophthalmopathy. Germline V CDR1 and CDR2: MNHNS, SASEGT. CDR3 length: 15 residues. The germline V and J ends were trimmed by 6 bases and 4 bases, with 16 bases remaining between them. This clonotype showed up many times. The TCR beta CDR3 regions underwent amplification using RNA transcripts as the source. The HTBI primer set served for first-round RT-PCR of the TCR CDR3. TCRdb re-analysed the multiplex PCR reads in MiXCR, keeping a single row per CDR3 protein. The table has hundreds of thousands of distinct CDR3 sequences, roughly 25% seen once.

The material sequenced was blood. The chain is built from TRBV6-1 and TRBJ1-3; D might be TRBD1 (6 bases). This sequence originates from a woman aged 30 to 39 with Graves' ophthalmopathy. The CDR3 sequence: CASSQRGASGNTIYF. The CDR3, as DNA: TGTGCCAGCAGCCAACGGGGGGCGTCAGGAAACACCATATATTTT.